These 4 T cell receptor beta chains were all obtained from the same sample, sequenced in a study of blood T cell repertoires in COVID-19. Data came from immunoSEQ multiplex PCR; TCRdb stores just in-frame clones and leaves some out. The sample has 200,000 to 250,000 clones; around nine tenths are singletons. Source material: PBMCs or T cells enriched from blood (not recorded which). The receptors were sampled from a woman aged 25 to 45 who had been exposed to COVID-19.

The CDR3 region has the DNA TGTGCCAGCAGCCCCCGGGGATCAAGCGGGAGTGGGGAGCAGTTCTTC. Encoded protein: CASSPRGSSGSGEQFF. The rearrangement uses TRBV3-1 (or the pseudogene TRBV3-2) and TRBJ2-1, with 8 bases fitting TRBD2. CDR1 and CDR2 (germline): LGHDT, YNNKEL (reference sequence). The J segment lost 10 bases and the V segment lost 4 bases, leaving 15 bases of the junction unmatched. This CDR3 comprises 16 residues.

This clone was seen a handful of times. The chain recombines TRBV10-3 with TRBJ2-2; D perhaps matches TRBD2 (6 bases). V dropped 3 bases and J dropped 0 bases, with 11 bases sitting between them. This CDR3 spans 16 amino acids. Germline-derived CDR1 and CDR2 are ENHRY and SYGVKD. CDR3 protein: CAISERTKPNTGELFF. The CDR3 bases are TGTGCCATCAGTGAAAGGACTAAGCCGAACACCGGGGAGCTGTTTTTT.

A few counts support this clone. The CDR3 protein is CASSYNGQVAYGYTF. As DNA, the CDR3 is TGTGCCAGCAGTTACAACGGACAGGTAGCCTATGGCTACACCTTC. V and J are TRBV6-5 and TRBJ1-2; 7 nucleotides align to TRBD1. CDR3 length: 15 amino acids. V lost 2 bases and J lost 4; bases outside the gene matches: 7. The V gene's germline CDR1 is MNHEY and CDR2 SVGAGI.

To note about this clone: The junction does not match germline at one end; this may be a read error. This chain links TRBV10-3 with TRBJ1-6; D possibly corresponds to TRBD1 (6 bases). In germline, CDR1 is ENHRY, CDR2 SYGVKD. This CDR3 has 14 amino acids. The CDR3 DNA reads TGTGCCATCAGTGAGGACAGGCGGAATTCACCCCCCCACTTT. Translation: CAISEDRRNSPPHF.